This TCR beta chain was identified during a study of vaccination and CD4 T cells after COVID-19. Study in general: Cultures serving as controls received a peptide pool (CEFX or HIV-1 Nef) or no peptide.

Treatment noted: roughly 10-day PBMC culture with coronavirus spike peptide pools or control peptides (ViraFEST assay). At the Johns Hopkins FTIC core, DNA taken from cultured CD4+ T cells was sequenced by way of the Oncomine TCR Beta short-read assay. TCRdb reprocessed the PCR reads via MiXCR and lists one record per CDR3 protein. The profile covers approximately 16,000 distinct CDR3 sequences, with roughly 60% appearing a single time and nearly 7.5% taken by the ten largest. Germline assignment: CDR1 DFQATT and CDR2 SNEGSKA (reference sequence). With V trimmed by 1 base and J by 6 bases, 7 bases remained unmatched. This CDR3 spans 15 amino acids. A note on this clonotype: Its antigen remains unidentified.

Sample: CD4+ T cells from blood, cultured in vitro. The chain carries TRBV20-1 and TRBJ2-3; 10 bases fit TRBD2. The receptor was derived from a human donor who had recovered from COVID-19. CDR3: CSARGLAGDEDTQYF. In nucleotides, the CDR3 is TGCAGTGCTAGAGGCCTAGCGGGAGACGAGGATACGCAGTATTTT.